The 2 T cell receptor beta chains below were found in one sample sequenced in a study of tumor-infiltrating lymphocytes in primary liver carcinoma. The researchers produced TCR beta cDNA from around 500 ng total RNA with a constant-region primer. For TCR beta, libraries were produced by three nested multiplex PCR rounds using slightly modified ARM-PCR. The study ran its first two PCR rounds for around 10 cycles each, using TRBV1-TRBV30 forward primers and a C-beta reverse primer. TCRdb itself ran the multiplex PCR reads through MiXCR, one entry per CDR3 protein. The table lists about 200,000 distinct CDR3 sequences, 65% of them singletons. Blood RNA was derived from unsorted whole blood, and germline DNA was extracted too. What was sequenced was peripheral blood. The source is a woman between 55 and 75 years old with primary liver carcinoma and hepatitis B virus infection.

As to this clonotype: At one of its ends the junction is not consistent with the germline gene, which may arise from a read error. The gene calls are TRBV6-6 and TRBJ2-7; D possibly corresponds to TRBD1 (5 bases). CDR3 length: 13 amino acids. CDR1 is MNHNY and CDR2 is SVGAGI in the germline V gene (reference sequence). In DNA form, the CDR3 reads TGTGACAGCAGTCAGACAGCGATCTACGAGCAGTACTTC. Translated: CDSSQTAIYEQYF.

In the case of this clonotype: One end of the junction fails to match germline, which may point to a read error. The CDR3 region has the DNA TGTGCCAGCAACCGAAGCGGGTACGATGAGCATTTCTTC. Protein: CASNRSGYDEHFF. The rearrangement links TRBV11-1 to TRBJ2-1; possible D gene TRBD2, 6 bases. This CDR3 region has 13 residues. Per the germline V gene, CDR1 is SGHAT and CDR2 is FQDESV (reference sequence).